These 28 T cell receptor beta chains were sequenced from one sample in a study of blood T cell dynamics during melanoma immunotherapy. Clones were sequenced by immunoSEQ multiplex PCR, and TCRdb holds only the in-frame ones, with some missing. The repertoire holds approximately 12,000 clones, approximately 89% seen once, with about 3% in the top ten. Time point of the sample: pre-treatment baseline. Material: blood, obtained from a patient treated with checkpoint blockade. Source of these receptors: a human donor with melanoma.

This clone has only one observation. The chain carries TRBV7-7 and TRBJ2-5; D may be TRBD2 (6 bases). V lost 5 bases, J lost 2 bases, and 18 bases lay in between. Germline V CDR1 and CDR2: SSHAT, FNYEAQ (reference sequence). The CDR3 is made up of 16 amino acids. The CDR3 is CASSAMGGGQQETQYF. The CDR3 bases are TGTGCCAGCAGCGCCATGGGGGGAGGCCAACAAGAGACCCAGTACTTC.

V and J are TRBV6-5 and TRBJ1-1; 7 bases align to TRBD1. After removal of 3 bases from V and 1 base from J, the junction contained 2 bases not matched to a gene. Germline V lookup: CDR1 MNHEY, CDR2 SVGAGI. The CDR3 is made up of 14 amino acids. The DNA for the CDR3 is TGTGCCAGCAGTTATCGGGACAGGAACACTGAAGCTTTCTTT. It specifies CASSYRDRNTEAFF.

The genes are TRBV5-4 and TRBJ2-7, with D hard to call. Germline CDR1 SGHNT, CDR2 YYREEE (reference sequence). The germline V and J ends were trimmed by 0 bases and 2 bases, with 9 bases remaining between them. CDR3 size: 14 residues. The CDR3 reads CASSLDVGAYEQYF. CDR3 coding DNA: TGTGCCAGCAGCTTGGATGTGGGCGCCTACGAGCAGTACTTC.

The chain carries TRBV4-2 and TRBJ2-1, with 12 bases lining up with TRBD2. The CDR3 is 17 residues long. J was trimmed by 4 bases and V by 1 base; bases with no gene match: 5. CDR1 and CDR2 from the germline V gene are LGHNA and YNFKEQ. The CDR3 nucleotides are TGTGCCAGCAGCCAAGCTGGAGGACTAGCGGGGTACAATGAGCAGTTCTTC. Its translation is CASSQAGGLAGYNEQFF.

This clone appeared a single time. In DNA form, the CDR3 reads TGTGCCAGCAGCCTCCAGTACGGACTAGCGGGAGGAGATACGCAGTATTTT. Amino acids: CASSLQYGLAGGDTQYF. The V call is TRBV9, the J call TRBJ2-3, with 14 bases lining up with TRBD2. The CDR3 extends over 17 amino acids. Germline-derived CDR1 and CDR2 are SGDLS and YYNGEE. J lost 5 bases, V lost 4 bases, and 9 bases had no gene match.

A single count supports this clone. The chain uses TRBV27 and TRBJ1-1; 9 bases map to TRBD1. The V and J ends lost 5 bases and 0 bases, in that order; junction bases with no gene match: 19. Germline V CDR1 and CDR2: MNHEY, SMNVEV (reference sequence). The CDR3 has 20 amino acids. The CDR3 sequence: CASSNNRGGQGRWVNTEAFF. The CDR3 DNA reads TGTGCCAGCAGTAACAACCGCGGGGGACAGGGTCGTTGGGTGAACACTGAAGCTTTCTTT.

CDR3 protein: CASSQTGQGRGYTF. The CDR3 DNA sequence: TGCGCCAGCAGCCAAACGGGACAGGGGCGCGGCTACACCTTC. The rearrangement links TRBV4-3 to TRBJ1-2; 10 bases match TRBD1. Per germline, CDR1 LGHNA and CDR2 YSLEER. CDR3 length: 14 amino acids. V shed 2 bases and J 8 bases; nucleotides not matched to a gene: 5.

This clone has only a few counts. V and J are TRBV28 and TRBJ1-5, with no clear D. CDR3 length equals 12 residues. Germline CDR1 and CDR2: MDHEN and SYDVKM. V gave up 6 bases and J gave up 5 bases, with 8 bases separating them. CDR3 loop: CASRGSHQPQHF. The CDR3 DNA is TGTGCCAGCAGAGGGTCCCATCAGCCCCAGCATTTT. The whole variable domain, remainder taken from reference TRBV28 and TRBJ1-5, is DVKVTQSSRYLVKRTGEKVFLECVQDMDHENMFWYRQDPGLGLRLIYFSYDVKMKEKGDIPEGYSVSREKKERFSLILESASTNQTSMYLCASRGSHQPQHFGDGTRLSIL.

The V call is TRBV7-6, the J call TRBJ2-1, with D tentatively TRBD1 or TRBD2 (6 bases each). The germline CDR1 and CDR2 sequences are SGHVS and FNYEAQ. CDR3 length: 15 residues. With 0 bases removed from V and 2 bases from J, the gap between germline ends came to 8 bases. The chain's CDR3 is CASSLAEGAYNEQFF. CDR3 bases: TGTGCCAGCAGCTTAGCGGAGGGGGCCTACAATGAGCAGTTCTTC.

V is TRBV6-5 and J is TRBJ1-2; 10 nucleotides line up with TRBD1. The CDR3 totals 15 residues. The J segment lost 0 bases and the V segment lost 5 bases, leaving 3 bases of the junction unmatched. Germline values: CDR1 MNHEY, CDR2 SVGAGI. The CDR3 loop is CASSTTGGTNYGYTF. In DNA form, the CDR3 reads TGTGCCAGCAGTACGACAGGGGGCACTAACTATGGCTACACCTTC.

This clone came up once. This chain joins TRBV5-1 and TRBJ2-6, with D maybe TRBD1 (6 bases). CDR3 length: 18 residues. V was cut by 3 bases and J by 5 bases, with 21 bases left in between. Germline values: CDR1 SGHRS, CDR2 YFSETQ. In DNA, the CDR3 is TGCGCCAGCAGCTCCGGGACACGGAGCTCCGCCCGGGCCAACGTCCTGACTTTC. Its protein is CASSSGTRSSARANVLTF.

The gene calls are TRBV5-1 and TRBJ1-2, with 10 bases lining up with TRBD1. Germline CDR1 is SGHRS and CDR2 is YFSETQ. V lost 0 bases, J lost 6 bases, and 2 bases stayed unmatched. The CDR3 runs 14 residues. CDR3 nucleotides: TGCGCCAGCAGCTTGGTGGGACAGGGGAATGGCTACACCTTC. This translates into CASSLVGQGNGYTF.

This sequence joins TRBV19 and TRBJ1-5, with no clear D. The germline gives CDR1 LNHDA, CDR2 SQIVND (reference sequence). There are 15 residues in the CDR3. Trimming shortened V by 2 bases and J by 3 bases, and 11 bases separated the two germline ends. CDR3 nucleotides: TGTGCCAGTAGTATACAAGGCAGCTTCAATCAGCCCCAGCATTTT. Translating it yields CASSIQGSFNQPQHF.

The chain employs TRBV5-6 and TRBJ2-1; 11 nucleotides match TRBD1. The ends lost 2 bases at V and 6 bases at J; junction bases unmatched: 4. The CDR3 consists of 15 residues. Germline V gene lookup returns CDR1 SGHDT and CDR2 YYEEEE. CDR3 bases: TGTGCCAGCAGCTTACCCGGGACAGGGGGCAATGAGCAGTTCTTC. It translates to CASSLPGTGGNEQFF.

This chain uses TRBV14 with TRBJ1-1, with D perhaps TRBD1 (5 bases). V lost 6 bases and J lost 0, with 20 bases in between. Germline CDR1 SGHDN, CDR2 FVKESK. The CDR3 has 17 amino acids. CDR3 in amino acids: CASSLRAGQGLNTEAFF. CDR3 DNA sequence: TGTGCCAGCAGTCTTCGGGCCGGCCAGGGTTTGAACACTGAAGCTTTCTTT.

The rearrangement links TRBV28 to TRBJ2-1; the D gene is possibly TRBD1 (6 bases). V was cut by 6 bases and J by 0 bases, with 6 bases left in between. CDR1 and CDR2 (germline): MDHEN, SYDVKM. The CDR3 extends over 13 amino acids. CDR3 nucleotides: TGTGCCAGCAGACAGGGCTCCTACAATGAGCAGTTCTTC. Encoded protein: CASRQGSYNEQFF.

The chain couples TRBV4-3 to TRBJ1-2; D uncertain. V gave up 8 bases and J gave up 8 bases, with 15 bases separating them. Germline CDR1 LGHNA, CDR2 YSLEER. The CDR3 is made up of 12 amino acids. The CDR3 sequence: CASANPWEGYTF. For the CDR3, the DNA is TGCGCCAGCGCAAACCCTTGGGAAGGCTACACCTTC.

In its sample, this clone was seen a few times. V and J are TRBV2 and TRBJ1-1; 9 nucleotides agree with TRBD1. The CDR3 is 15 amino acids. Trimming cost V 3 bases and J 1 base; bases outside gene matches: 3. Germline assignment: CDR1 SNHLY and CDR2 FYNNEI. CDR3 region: CASSDPGQGNTEAFF. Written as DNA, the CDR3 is TGTGCCAGCAGTGACCCGGGACAGGGGAACACTGAAGCTTTCTTT.

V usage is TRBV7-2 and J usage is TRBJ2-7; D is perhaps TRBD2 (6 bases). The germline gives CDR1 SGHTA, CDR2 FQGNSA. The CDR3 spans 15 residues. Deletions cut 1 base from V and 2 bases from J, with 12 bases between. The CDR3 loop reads CASSLGGGGTYEQYF. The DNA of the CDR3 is TGTGCCAGCAGCTTAGGCGGTGGGGGGACCTACGAGCAGTACTTC. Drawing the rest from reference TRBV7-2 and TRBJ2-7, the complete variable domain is GAGVSQSPSNKVTEKGKDVELRCDPISGHTALYWYRQSLGQGLEFLIYFQGNSAPDKSGLPSDRFSAERTGGSVSTLTIQRTQQEDSAVYLCASSLGGGGTYEQYFGPGTRLTVT.

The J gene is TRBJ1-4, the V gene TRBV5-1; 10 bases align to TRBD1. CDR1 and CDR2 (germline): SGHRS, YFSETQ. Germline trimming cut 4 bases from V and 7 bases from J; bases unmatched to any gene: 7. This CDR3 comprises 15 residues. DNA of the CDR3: TGCGCCAGCAGCCCCTCGGACAGGGGGTTTGAAAAACTGTTTTTT. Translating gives CASSPSDRGFEKLFF.

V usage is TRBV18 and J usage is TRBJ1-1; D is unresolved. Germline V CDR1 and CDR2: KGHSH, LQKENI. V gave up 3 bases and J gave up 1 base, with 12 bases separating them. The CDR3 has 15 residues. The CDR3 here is CASSPSQLPNTEAFF. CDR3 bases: TGTGCCAGCTCACCGAGCCAGCTACCGAACACTGAAGCTTTCTTT.

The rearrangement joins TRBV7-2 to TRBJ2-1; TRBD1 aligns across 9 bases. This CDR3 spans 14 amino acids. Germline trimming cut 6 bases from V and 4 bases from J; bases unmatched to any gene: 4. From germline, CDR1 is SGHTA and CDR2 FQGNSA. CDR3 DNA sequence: TGTGCCAGCAGGGGGGGACAGGGTTACAATGAGCAGTTCTTC. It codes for CASRGGQGYNEQFF.

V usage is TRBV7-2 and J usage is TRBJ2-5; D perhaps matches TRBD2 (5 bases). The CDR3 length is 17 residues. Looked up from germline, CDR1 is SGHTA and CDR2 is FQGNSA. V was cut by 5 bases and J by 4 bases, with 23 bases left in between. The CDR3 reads CASSPPEAAQSGETQYF. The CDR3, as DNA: TGTGCCAGCAGCCCCCCCGAAGCGGCACAAAGTGGAGAGACCCAGTACTTC.

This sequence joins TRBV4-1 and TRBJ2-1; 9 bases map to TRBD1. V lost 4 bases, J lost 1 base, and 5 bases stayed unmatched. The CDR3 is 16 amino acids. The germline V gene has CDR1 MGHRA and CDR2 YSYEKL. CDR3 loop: CASSPQTGGSYNEQFF. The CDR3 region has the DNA TGCGCCAGCAGCCCCCAGACAGGGGGTTCCTACAATGAGCAGTTCTTC.

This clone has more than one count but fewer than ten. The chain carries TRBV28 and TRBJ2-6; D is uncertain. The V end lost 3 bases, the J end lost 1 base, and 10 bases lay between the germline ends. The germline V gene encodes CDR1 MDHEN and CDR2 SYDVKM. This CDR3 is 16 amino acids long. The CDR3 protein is CASSFLTRSGANVLTF. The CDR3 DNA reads TGTGCCAGCAGTTTCCTAACTCGGTCTGGGGCCAACGTCCTGACTTTC.

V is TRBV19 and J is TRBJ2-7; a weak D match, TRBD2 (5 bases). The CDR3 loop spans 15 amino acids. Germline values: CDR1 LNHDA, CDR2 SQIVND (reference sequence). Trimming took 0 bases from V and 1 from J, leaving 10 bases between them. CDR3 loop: CASSIEGGRSYEQYF. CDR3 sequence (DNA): TGTGCCAGTAGTATAGAAGGAGGCAGGTCCTACGAGCAGTACTTC.

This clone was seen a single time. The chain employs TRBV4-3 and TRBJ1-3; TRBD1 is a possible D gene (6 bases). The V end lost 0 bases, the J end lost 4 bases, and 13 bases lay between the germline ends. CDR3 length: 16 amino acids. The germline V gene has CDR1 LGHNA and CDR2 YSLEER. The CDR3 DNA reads TGCGCCAGCAGCCAAGAGGGCCAGGGGTACGGAAACACCATATATTTT. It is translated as CASSQEGQGYGNTIYF.

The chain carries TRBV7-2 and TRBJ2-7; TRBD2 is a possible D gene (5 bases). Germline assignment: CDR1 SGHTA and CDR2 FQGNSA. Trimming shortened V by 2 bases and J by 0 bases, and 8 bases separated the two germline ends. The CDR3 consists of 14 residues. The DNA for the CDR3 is TGTGCCAGCAGCTTAACGGGAAGCTCCTACGAGCAGTACTTC. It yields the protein CASSLTGSSYEQYF.